A selection of T cell receptor beta chains follows, all from one sample in a study of human T cells and chemical hapten exposure. One entry per CDR3 protein results from TCRdb running MiXCR on the RACE reads. The sample carries some 360,000 distinct CDR3 sequences, 4.5% to 5.5% recorded once. The input for sequencing was whole blood, taken in connection with sensitization to the hapten diphenylcyclopropenone (DPC). The receptors shown here come from a woman aged 45-65 years with alopecia areata. Some clones in this sample may be carry-over from other donors' samples. The conserved cysteine and the conserved F or W are not part of the CDR3 here. Each record gives: J gene, V gene, CDR3 protein.

>TRBJ2-5|TRBV29-1
SVLVLGGETQY
>TRBJ1-2|TRBV2
ASREEQTMSYT
>TRBJ1-1|TRBV12-3/TRBV12-4
ASSLAATGGTEAF
>TRBJ1-2|TRBV27
ASSSPGGRDGYT
>TRBJ1-5|TRBV6-4
ASLNLGGLQSGFGQPQH
>TRBJ1-6|TRBV7-8
ASSLGGIGSPLH
>TRBJ1-2|TRBV5-4
ASRRPGQGAGYGYT
>TRBJ1-1|TRBV6-5
ASSLSGGLGTEAF
>TRBJ1-4|TRBV20-1
SAIGQGGEKLF
>TRBJ2-3|TRBV20-1
SARSLAGGEADTQY
>TRBJ2-3|TRBV20-1
SARLDRGTDTQY
>TRBJ2-1|TRBV7-9
ASIHAGQHSNEQF
>TRBJ2-1|TRBV29-1
SVGDRGEDEQF
>TRBJ2-7|TRBV3-1
ASSQRGDLREQY
>TRBJ1-2|TRBV18
ASSTGQNYGYT
>TRBJ2-1|TRBV2
ASSDSSRVDEQF
>TRBJ1-2|TRBV7-9
ASSAARGGANYGYT
>TRBJ1-2|TRBV7-2
ASSLKGSEGYT
>TRBJ2-3|TRBV29-1
SAGQGARGTQY
>TRBJ2-3|TRBV20-1
SAEGGTTVTDTQY
>TRBJ2-7|TRBV3-1
ASSQGEAASSYEQY
>TRBJ2-7|TRBV30
AWSPGRTGSSYEQY
>TRBJ2-5|TRBV20-1
SAKMGQQETQY
>TRBJ2-6|TRBV7-2
ASSLVRRGANVLT
>TRBJ2-2|TRBV20-1
SARDKGVDGELF
>TRBJ2-1|TRBV6-8
ATLACGTSYYEQF
>TRBJ2-1|TRBV7-9
ASSATSGRAGEQF
>TRBJ2-2|TRBV12-3/TRBV12-4
ASSFDGELF
>TRBJ1-6|TRBV27
ASSPDRVTSPLH
>TRBJ1-1|TRBV6-2/TRBV6-3
AILRRGSPNTEAF
>TRBJ1-5|TRBV12-3/TRBV12-4
ASRSAGNQPQH
>TRBJ2-5|TRBV15
ATRGTSGRETQY
>TRBJ2-1|TRBV6-1
ASSEANSGHEQF
>TRBJ2-6|TRBV21-1
ASSRGGLSGANVLT
>TRBJ1-1|TRBV12-3/TRBV12-4
ASRRREPGTEAF
>TRBJ2-1|TRBV27
ASNTQAGEQF
>TRBJ2-5|TRBV20-1
SASRTVQETQY
>TRBJ2-3|TRBV20-1
SAPLAGVTDTQY
>TRBJ1-6|TRBV5-1
ASSLDGGESPLH
>TRBJ2-1|TRBV7-2
ASSLIRMSGAYNEQF
>TRBJ1-1|TRBV6-2/TRBV6-3
ASSPRQGLNTEAF
>TRBJ2-3|TRBV12-3/TRBV12-4
ASSPSGGTDTQY